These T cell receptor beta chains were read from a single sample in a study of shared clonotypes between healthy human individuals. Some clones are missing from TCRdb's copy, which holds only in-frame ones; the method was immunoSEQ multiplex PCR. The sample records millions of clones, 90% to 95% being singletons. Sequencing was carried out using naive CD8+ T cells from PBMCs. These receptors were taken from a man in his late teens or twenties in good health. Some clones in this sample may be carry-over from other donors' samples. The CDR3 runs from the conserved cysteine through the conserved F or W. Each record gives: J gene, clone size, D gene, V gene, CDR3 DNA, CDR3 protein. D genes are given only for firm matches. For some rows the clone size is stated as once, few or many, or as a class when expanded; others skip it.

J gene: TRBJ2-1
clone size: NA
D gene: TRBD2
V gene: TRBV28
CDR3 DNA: TGTGCCAGCAGGATAAGCGGGAGGGATTACAATGAGCAGTTCTTC
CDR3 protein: CASRISGRDYNEQFF

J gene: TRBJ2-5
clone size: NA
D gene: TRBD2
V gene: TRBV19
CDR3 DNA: TGTGCCAGTAGTCCTTACGCGCGGGAGGGGCGTGAGACCCAGTACTTC
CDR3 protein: CASSPYAREGRETQYF

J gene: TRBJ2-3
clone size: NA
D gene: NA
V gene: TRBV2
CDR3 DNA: TGTGCCAGCAGTGAACCTAGAGCGTATACTAGCACAGATACGCAGTATTTT
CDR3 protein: CASSEPRAYTSTDTQYF

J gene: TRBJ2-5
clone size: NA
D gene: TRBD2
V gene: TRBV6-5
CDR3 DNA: TGTGCCAGCAGTTACTCGTACTCTAGCGGGGAGACCCAGTACTTC
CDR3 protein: CASSYSYSSGETQYF

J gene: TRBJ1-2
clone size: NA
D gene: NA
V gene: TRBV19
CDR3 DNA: TGTGCCAGTAGTCCTCCGGGGATGGGGAACTATGGCTACACCTTC
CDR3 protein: CASSPPGMGNYGYTF

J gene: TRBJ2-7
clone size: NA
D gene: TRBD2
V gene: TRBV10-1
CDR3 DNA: TGCGCCAGCAGCGGACTAGCGGGAAGAGGCGAGCAGTACTTC
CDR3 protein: CASSGLAGRGEQYF

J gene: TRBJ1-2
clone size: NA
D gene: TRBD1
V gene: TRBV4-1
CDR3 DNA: TGCGCCAGCAGCCGTACCGGACAGGCATTCTATGGCTACACCTTC
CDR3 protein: CASSRTGQAFYGYTF

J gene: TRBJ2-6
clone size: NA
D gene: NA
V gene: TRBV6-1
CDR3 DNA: TGTGCCAGCAGCGGCGGTCCTCTCTGGGCCAACGTCCTGACTTTC
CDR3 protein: CASSGGPLWANVLTF

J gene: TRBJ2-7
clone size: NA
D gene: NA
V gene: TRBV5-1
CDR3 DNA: TGCGCCAGCAGCTCGGGCAGGAACTACGAGCAGTACTTC
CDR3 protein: CASSSGRNYEQYF

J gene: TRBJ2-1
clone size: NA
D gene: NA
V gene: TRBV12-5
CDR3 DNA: TGTGCTAGTGGTTTGGTACTGGGTTCACGCAATGAGCAGTTCTTC
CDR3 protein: CASGLVLGSRNEQFF

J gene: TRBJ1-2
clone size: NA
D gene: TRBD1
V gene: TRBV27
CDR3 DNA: TGTGCCAGCAGCCCCGGGACAGGGGTCTATGGCTACACCTTC
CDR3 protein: CASSPGTGVYGYTF

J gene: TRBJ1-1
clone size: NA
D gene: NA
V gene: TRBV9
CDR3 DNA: TGTGCCAGCAGCGTTTCCCATGGGGGTAGGGACACTGAAGCTTTCTTT
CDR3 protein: CASSVSHGGRDTEAFF

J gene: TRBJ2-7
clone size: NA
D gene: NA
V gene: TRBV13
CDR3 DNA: TGTGCCAGCAGCCCCCCAGAATCCTACGAGCAGTACTTC
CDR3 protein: CASSPPESYEQYF

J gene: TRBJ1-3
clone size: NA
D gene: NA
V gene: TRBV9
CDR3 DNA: TGTGCCAGCAGCGTAGCTGATGGGGGAAACACCATATATTTT
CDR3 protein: CASSVADGGNTIYF

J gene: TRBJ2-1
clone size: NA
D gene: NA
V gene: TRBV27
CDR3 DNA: TGTGCCAGCAGTTTAGGCCACCTCTCCTACAATGAGCAGTTCTTC
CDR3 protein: CASSLGHLSYNEQFF

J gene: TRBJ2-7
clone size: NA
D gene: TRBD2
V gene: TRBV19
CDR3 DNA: TGTGCCAGCACAAAAGCTAGCGGGACTGGATATTTC
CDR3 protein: CASTKASGTGYF

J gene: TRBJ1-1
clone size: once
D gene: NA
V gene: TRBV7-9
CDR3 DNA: TGTGCCAGCAGCGATCAGGGTAATGAAGCTTTCTTT
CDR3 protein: CASSDQGNEAFF

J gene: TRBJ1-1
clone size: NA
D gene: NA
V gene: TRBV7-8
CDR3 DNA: TGTGCCAGCAGCCCACCGGGCCCCCCCCTACCGAACACTGAAGCTTTCTTT
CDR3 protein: CASSPPGPPLPNTEAFF

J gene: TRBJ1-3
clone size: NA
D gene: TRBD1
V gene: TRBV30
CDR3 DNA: TGTGCCTGGAGTTTCCCGTGGAGGGGGCGCGCATCTGGAGGAAGCACCATATATTTT
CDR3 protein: CAWSFPWRGRASGGSTIYF

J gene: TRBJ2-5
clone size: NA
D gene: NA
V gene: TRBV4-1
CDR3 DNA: TGCGCCAGCAGCCAAACGTTGGGGGGTCTCGAGACCCAGTACTTC
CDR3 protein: CASSQTLGGLETQYF

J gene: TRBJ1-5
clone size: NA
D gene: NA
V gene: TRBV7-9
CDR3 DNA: TGTGCCAGCAGCTCTGGGGGAAATCAGCCCCAGCATTTT
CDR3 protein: CASSSGGNQPQHF

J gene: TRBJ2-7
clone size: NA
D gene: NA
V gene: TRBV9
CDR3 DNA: TGTGCCAGCAGCGAGCCGAGCTACGAGCAGTACTTC
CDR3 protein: CASSEPSYEQYF

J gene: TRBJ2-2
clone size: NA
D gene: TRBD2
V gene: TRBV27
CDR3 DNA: TGTGCCAGCAGTTCCGGGACTAGCGGATATACGAACACCGGGGAGCTGTTTTTT
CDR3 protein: CASSSGTSGYTNTGELFF

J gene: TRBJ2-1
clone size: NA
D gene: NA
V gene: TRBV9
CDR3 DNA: TGTGCCAGCAGCGCGACCCGGGTATCCCACAATGAGCAGTTCTTC
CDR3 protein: CASSATRVSHNEQFF

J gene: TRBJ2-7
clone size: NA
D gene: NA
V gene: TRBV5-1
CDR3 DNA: TGCGCCAGCAGCTTTGGGAGCTCCTACGAGCAGTACTTC
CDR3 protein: CASSFGSSYEQYF

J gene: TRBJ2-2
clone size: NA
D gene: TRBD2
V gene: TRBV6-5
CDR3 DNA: TGTGCCAGCAGTACTAGCGGCTCGAACACCGGGGAGCTGTTTTTT
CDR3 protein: CASSTSGSNTGELFF